Shown below are 25 T cell receptor beta chains from a single sample sequenced in a study of T-cell reconstitution after alpha-beta-depleted transplantation in children. Unique molecular identifiers were incorporated during preparation of the TCRbeta library. MiXCR, applied by TCRdb to the PCR reads, yields one record per CDR3 protein. Among about 580,000 distinct CDR3 sequences listed, 20% to 30% were seen once. Here the sequenced sample was PBMCs, taken before TCRalphabeta/CD19-depleted stem cell transplant. These receptors all come from a boy under two years old with Wiskott-Aldrich syndrome, due to receive a stem cell transplant.

J is TRBJ1-4 and V is TRBV11-2; D might be TRBD1 (5 bases). The CDR3 has 14 amino acids. The germline CDR1 and CDR2 sequences are SGHAT and FQNNGV. Trimming took off 10 bases at V and 8 bases at J, with 20 bases between the two ends. In nucleotides, the CDR3 is TGTGCCACTACACGGGGGACCTCCCGGGAAAAACTGTTTTTT. Residues: CATTRGTSREKLFF.

A few counts support this clonotype. The V and J genes are TRBV20-1 and TRBJ2-2, with TRBD1 matching over 7 bases. Per germline, CDR1 DFQATT and CDR2 SNEGSKA (reference sequence). The CDR3 loop spans 16 amino acids. V dropped 2 bases and J dropped 4; count of bases not matched to a gene: 10. DNA for the CDR3: TGCAGTGCTAGACTACGAGGGGGCGCTCCCACCGGGGAGCTGTTTTTT. This sequence encodes CSARLRGGAPTGELFF.

The V call is TRBV4-1, the J call TRBJ1-2; D gene ambiguous. The CDR3 is made up of 14 amino acids. The ends were cut back, 1 base at V and 4 bases at J, with 10 bases in the middle. CDR1 is MGHRA, CDR2 YSYEKL, per germline. CDR3 bases: TGCGCCAGCAGCCAAGGACCACGGAGCTATGGCTACACCTTC. This translates into CASSQGPRSYGYTF.

The rearrangement uses TRBV12-3 or TRBV12-4 and TRBJ2-7, with D possibly TRBD2 on 5 matching bases. The V gene lost 2 bases and the J gene lost 4 bases, with 15 bases spanning the gap. The CDR3 has 15 residues. In DNA, the CDR3 is TGTGCCAGCAGTTTATCCGCCCTAGCCGATTACGAGCAGTACTTC. As protein: CASSLSALADYEQYF.

V and J are TRBV27 and TRBJ2-1; D is perhaps TRBD1 or TRBD2 (5 bases each). The CDR3 is made up of 15 amino acids. CDR1 is MNHEY, CDR2 SMNVEV, per germline (reference sequence). Trimming shortened V by 2 bases and J by 7 bases, and 15 bases separated the two germline ends. This CDR3 is CASSLMMGVGNEQFF. CDR3 sequence (DNA): TGTGCCAGCAGTTTAATGATGGGGGTAGGGAATGAGCAGTTCTTC.

The chain combines TRBV28 with TRBJ1-2; 7 nucleotides agree with TRBD1. Germline V gene lookup returns CDR1 MDHEN and CDR2 SYDVKM. V was clipped by 5 bases and J by 8 bases; unmatched bases: 14. This CDR3 contains 15 residues. The CDR3 region is CASSPASTGVNGYTF. CDR3 DNA sequence: TGTGCCAGCAGTCCGGCCTCAACAGGGGTGAACGGCTACACCTTC.

This clonotype was observed a few times. The chain couples TRBV10-3 to TRBJ2-4; TRBD1 agrees at 7 bases. Germline loops: CDR1 ENHRY, CDR2 SYGVKD. The CDR3 extends over 15 amino acids. J was trimmed by 0 bases and V by 9 bases; bases with no gene match: 8. Written as DNA, the CDR3 is TGTGCCATAGCCCAGGGGGTTTTAGCCAAAAACATTCAGTACTTC. Amino acids: CAIAQGVLAKNIQYF.

The chain combines TRBV15 with TRBJ2-5; D gene unclear. Germline V gives CDR1 LNHNV, CDR2 YYDKDF (reference sequence). The CDR3 runs 15 residues. Trimming shortened V by 0 bases and J by 4 bases, and 12 bases separated the two germline ends. The CDR3 DNA follows: TGTGCCACCAGCAGAGAAATAACGGGTGTAGAGACCCAGTACTTC. It yields the protein CATSREITGVETQYF.

The rearrangement joins TRBV7-2 to TRBJ2-2, with TRBD2 identical over 11 bases. The CDR3 loop spans 16 amino acids. The junction had 9 bases not matched to a gene; V was cut back by 7 bases and J by 5 bases. Germline V gene lookup returns CDR1 SGHTA and CDR2 FQGNSA. The CDR3 here is CASTLRGTSGTGELFF. The CDR3 DNA is TGTGCCAGCACCCTTCGGGGGACTAGCGGTACCGGGGAGCTGTTTTTT.

The genes are TRBV20-1 and TRBJ2-5, with TRBD2 matching 7 bases. Germline V lookup: CDR1 DFQATT, CDR2 SNEGSKA (reference sequence). V lost 6 bases to trimming and J lost 1 base; unmatched junction nucleotides: 14. The CDR3 is made up of 16 amino acids. CDR3: CSALVTSRLSQETQYF. CDR3 nucleotide sequence: TGCAGTGCACTTGTGACTAGCAGGCTTAGCCAAGAGACCCAGTACTTC.

CDR3 bases: TGTGCCAGCAGTGAAACTACCAGCTCCTACAATGAGCAGTTCTTC. Translated, it gives CASSETTSSYNEQFF. The chain carries TRBV12-3 or TRBV12-4 and TRBJ2-1, with D hard to call. The CDR3 is 15 residues long. Trimming left V 5 bases short and J 0 bases short, with 11 bases between.

In regard to this clonotype: The junction and the germline gene differ at one end; a read error may be behind it. The chain is built from TRBV19 and TRBJ2-1, with TRBD2 as a possible D gene (6 bases). Germline V gene data show CDR1 as LNHDA and CDR2 as SQIVND (reference sequence). The CDR3 sequence is 16 residues long. In DNA, the CDR3 is TGTGCCAGTAGTATTCCCTTTGGTGGAGGGCACAATGAGCATTTCTTC. This translates into CASSIPFGGGHNEHFF.

This clonotype was found a few times. This sequence joins TRBV20-1 and TRBJ2-5; perhaps TRBD2 as D (5 bases). V lost 6 bases to trimming and J lost 3 bases, with 29 bases between them. This CDR3 contains 18 residues. Germline loops: CDR1 DFQATT, CDR2 SNEGSKA (reference sequence). CDR3 in amino acids: CSADYTGLPHGGEETQYF. Here the CDR3 DNA reads TGCAGTGCCGATTATACTGGGCTACCACATGGAGGAGAAGAGACCCAGTACTTC.

The sample holds one count of this clonotype. This rearrangement joins TRBV20-1 to TRBJ2-3; the D is unclear. Germline V lookup: CDR1 DFQATT, CDR2 SNEGSKA (reference sequence). V lost 2 bases to trimming and J lost 5 bases, with 8 bases between them. The length of the CDR3 is 12 residues. The CDR3 region has the DNA TGCAGTGCTAGACTTATTGGAGATACGCAGTATTTT. Translation: CSARLIGDTQYF.

Here the CDR3 reads CASSFRLATDTQYF. CDR3 DNA sequence: TGTGCCAGCAGTTTTAGACTAGCCACAGATACGCAGTATTTT. The J gene is TRBJ2-3, the V gene TRBV28, with 7 bases fitting TRBD2. In germline, CDR1 is MDHEN, CDR2 SYDVKM. V lost 3 bases, J lost 2 bases, and 2 bases stayed unmatched. CDR3 length: 14 amino acids. The variable domain in full, completed from reference TRBV28 and TRBJ2-3, reads DVKVTQSSRYLVKRTGEKVFLECVQDMDHENMFWYRQDPGLGLRLIYFSYDVKMKEKGDIPEGYSVSREKKERFSLILESASTNQTSMYLCASSFRLATDTQYFGPGTRLTVL.

The J gene is TRBJ1-2, the V gene TRBV27; a possible D gene is TRBD1 (6 bases). V lost 5 bases to trimming and J lost 5 bases, with 12 bases between them. The CDR3 extends over 13 amino acids. Per germline, CDR1 MNHEY and CDR2 SMNVEV (reference sequence). CDR3 coding DNA: TGTGCCAGCAGTCGGGGGGCCGGATATGGCTACACCTTC. Protein product: CASSRGAGYGYTF.

CDR3 loop: CASSLEGRGQGSYNEQFF. CDR3 sequence (DNA): TGCGCCAGCAGCTTGGAGGGTCGGGGACAGGGCTCCTACAATGAGCAGTTCTTC. The genes are TRBV5-1 and TRBJ2-1, with TRBD1 matching over 9 bases. The length of the CDR3 is 18 residues. Germline V gene sequence: CDR1 SGHRS, CDR2 YFSETQ. Trimming cost V 0 bases and J 0 bases; bases outside gene matches: 7.

This clonotype was found a few times. The V call is TRBV20-1, the J call TRBJ2-1, with 8 positions matching TRBD2. CDR3 length equals 15 residues. Germline V gene data show CDR1 as DFQATT and CDR2 as SNEGSKA (reference sequence). V trimming: 1 base; J trimming: 10 bases; junction bases outside the gene matches: 12. DNA for the CDR3: TGCAGTGCTAGAGGAGATAGCGTAGCGGGAAGGGAGCAGTTCTTC. The encoded protein is CSARGDSVAGREQFF.

There are a few counts of this clonotype. The J gene is TRBJ2-1, the V gene TRBV10-3, with a tentative D call TRBD2 (5 bases). The CDR3 contains 14 residues. Between the trimmed V and J ends, which lost 0 bases and 7 bases, there was a span of 10 bases. The V gene's germline CDR1 is ENHRY and CDR2 SYGVKD. CDR3 bases: TGTGCCATCAGTGAGTCTACGAGGGCGAATGAGCAGTTCTTC. It is translated as CAISESTRANEQFF.

This sequence joins TRBV9 and TRBJ2-1; 10 bases are shared with TRBD2. The CDR3 length is 15 residues. The germline V gene encodes CDR1 SGDLS and CDR2 YYNGEE. V trimming: 0 bases; J trimming: 12 bases; junction bases outside the gene matches: 9. The chain's CDR3 is CASSVGASGSLGQFF. DNA of the CDR3: TGTGCCAGCAGCGTAGGGGCTAGCGGGAGTCTGGGGCAGTTCTTC.

This chain joins TRBV4-1 and TRBJ1-2, with 7 bases lining up with TRBD1. This CDR3 comprises 13 residues. CDR1 is MGHRA, CDR2 YSYEKL, per germline. V lost 2 bases and J lost 8; bases outside the gene matches: 5. This CDR3 is CASSQRQGDGYTF. For the CDR3, the DNA is TGCGCCAGCAGCCAACGACAGGGTGACGGCTACACCTTC.

DNA of the CDR3: TGCAGTGCCCAGACTTCTAGCTCCTACAATGAGCAGTTCTTC. Amino acid sequence: CSAQTSSSYNEQFF. The genes are TRBV20-1 and TRBJ2-1; the D is unclear. Trimming pared 6 bases from V and 0 bases from J, leaving 12 bases between. The germline V gene encodes CDR1 DFQATT and CDR2 SNEGSKA (reference sequence). The CDR3 loop spans 14 amino acids.

V and J are TRBV5-1 and TRBJ2-3; D might be TRBD1 (5 bases). The germline CDR1 and CDR2 sequences are SGHRS and YFSETQ. The CDR3 spans 14 residues. Trimming cost V 5 bases and J 0 bases, with 10 bases left between them. DNA for the CDR3: TGCGCCAGCAGAGTGGGGCCTAGCACAGATACGCAGTATTTT. This gives the protein CASRVGPSTDTQYF.

The rearrangement uses TRBV5-1 and TRBJ1-6; possibly TRBD1 for D (5 bases). The V and J ends lost 4 bases and 5 bases respectively, with 13 bases between them. The CDR3 totals 15 residues. Germline V gives CDR1 SGHRS, CDR2 YFSETQ. The CDR3 sequence: CASSTAGRNNSPLHF. Here the CDR3 DNA reads TGCGCCAGCAGCACGGCGGGACGGAATAATTCACCCCTCCACTTT.

The V gene is TRBV10-3, the J gene TRBJ2-3; a possible D gene is TRBD2 (6 bases). The CDR3 covers 15 residues. Trimming took 4 bases from V and 3 from J, leaving 14 bases between them. The V gene's germline CDR1 is ENHRY and CDR2 SYGVKD. The CDR3 region is CAISARPGRTDTQYF. As DNA, the CDR3 is TGTGCCATCAGTGCCCGCCCAGGGAGGACAGATACGCAGTATTTT.